This TCR beta chain came from a study of blood T cell repertoires in COVID-19. Unmatched junction bases numbered 14, after V lost 6 bases and J lost 0 bases. CDR3 length: 17 amino acids. In germline, CDR1 is SGHDT, CDR2 YYEEEE. The protocol was immunoSEQ multiplex PCR, while the TCRdb copy is restricted to in-frame clones and leaves out a portion. The table has some 250,000 clones, 70% to 90% seen once; the top ten hold 3% to 4%. The J gene is TRBJ2-5, the V gene TRBV5-6, with 7 bases aligning to TRBD1. The sequencing input was PBMCs or T cells enriched from blood (not recorded which). The receptor was derived from a middle-aged woman with acute COVID-19. In DNA, the CDR3 is TGTGCCAGCATCACGAACGCTGACAGGGACCACCAAGAGACCCAGTACTTC. Translation: CASITNADRDHQETQYF. The whole variable domain, remainder taken from reference TRBV5-6 and TRBJ2-5, is DAGVTQSPTHLIKTRGQQVTLRCSPKSGHDTVSWYQQALGQGPQFIFQYYEEEERQRGNFPDRFSGHQFPNYSSELNVNALLLGDSALYLCASITNADRDHQETQYFGPGTRLLVL.